This T cell receptor (beta chain) was sequenced in a study of T cell changes during pregnancy in multiple sclerosis (dated by TCRdb to about 2019). Broadly, across the study: The study looked at changes in the T cell repertoire across pregnancy in women with multiple sclerosis.

The library was built by means of the immunoSEQ multiplex PCR assay. In TCRdb, the immuneACCESS table is reduced to in-frame sequences with V and J assigned. These tables do not hold every clone; where another copy was compared, an unresolved V gene accounts for under half, and the others remain unexplained. For this sample the table gives about 97,000 clones, of which 90% were detected only once. The ten largest clones represent around 0.78% of the sample. Regarding this clone: Its antigen remains undetermined. No base qualities exist here, and no much larger clone lies one base off it.

The clonotype was recovered from a female donor in good health, enrolled as a control in a pregnancy study. The material sequenced was peripheral blood, taken in the second trimester of pregnancy.

The DNA sequence is given as TGTGCCAGCAGCCTCCAGGGGGCTTGGACTAATGAAAAACTGTTTTTT. The encoded protein is CASSLQGAWTNEKLFF. The chain links TRBV14 with TRBJ1-4, with 8 middle bases fitting TRBD1. CDR1 is given as SGHDN and CDR2 as FVKESK, both from the germline V gene. The CDR3 runs 16 amino acids, cysteine and phenylalanine included. Only the CDR3 part of the read is kept: 48 bases, read in frame from the first base. Germline trimming amounts to 4 bases on V and 2 bases on J, with 6 as the count of junction bases outside the gene matches.